Listed here is a single TCR gamma chain. The sample is drawn from a study of intestinal T cells in coeliac disease. About the research overall: Mean age was roughly 17 for coeliac patients versus 45 to 70 for controls.

The CDR3 loop spans 13 amino acids. V gave up 0 bases and J gave up 5 bases; unmatched junction bases: 4. CDR1 EGSNGY and CDR2 YDSYNSKV come from the germline V gene. The TRG library came from 150 to 250 ng of biopsy DNA amplified with LymphoTrack primers. TCRdb ran CATT on the multiplex PCR reads. The sample lists more than 350 gamma-chain clones, under 50% occurring once. Genomic DNA came from ten 5-µm formalin-fixed paraffin-embedded scrolls per case. This clonotype originated in a human donor with celiac disease. The sample consisted of a duodenal biopsy. The V call is TRGV2, the J call TRGJ1 or TRGJ2. The CDR3 DNA is TGTGCCACCTGGGACGGGGCCGATTATAAGAAACTCTTT. The encoded protein is CATWDGADYKKLF.